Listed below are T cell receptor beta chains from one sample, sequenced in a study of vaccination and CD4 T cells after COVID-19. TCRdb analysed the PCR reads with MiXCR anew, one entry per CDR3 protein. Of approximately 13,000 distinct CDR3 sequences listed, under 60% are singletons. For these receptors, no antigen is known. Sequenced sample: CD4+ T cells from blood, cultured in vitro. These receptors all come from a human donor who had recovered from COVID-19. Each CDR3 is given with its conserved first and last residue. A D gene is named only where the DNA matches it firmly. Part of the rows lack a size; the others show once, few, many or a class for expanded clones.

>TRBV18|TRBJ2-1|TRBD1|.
TGTGCCAGCTCATCGGACAGGAAAAATGAGCAGTTCTTC
CASSSDRKNEQFF
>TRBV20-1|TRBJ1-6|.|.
TGCAGTGCCGAGAAAGGGTCGGGTTCACCCCTCCACTTT
CSAEKGSGSPLHF
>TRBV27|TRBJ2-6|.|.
TGTGCCAGCAACCAAGGGGCTGGGGCCAACGTCCTGACTTTC
CASNQGAGANVLTF
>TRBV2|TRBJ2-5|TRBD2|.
TGTGCCAGCACCCTAGGACTAGTGCTAGAGACCCAGTACTTC
CASTLGLVLETQYF
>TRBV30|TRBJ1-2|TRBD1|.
TGTGCCTGCAATACCGGGACAGCTACTAACTATGGCTACACCTTC
CACNTGTATNYGYTF
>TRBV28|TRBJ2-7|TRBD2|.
TGTGCCAGCAGCGGTAGGTCTAGCGGGAGATTTGGCTTAAGCGAGCAGTACTTC
CASSGRSSGRFGLSEQYF
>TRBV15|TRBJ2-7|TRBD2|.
TGTGCCACCAGCAGAACCAGGCTAGCGGGAGTTGGGGAGCAGTACTTC
CATSRTRLAGVGEQYF
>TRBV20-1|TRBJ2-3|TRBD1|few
TGCAGTGCGTATACCCTCCCGGGACAGGGGTCTAGCACAGATACGCAGTATTTT
CSAYTLPGQGSSTDTQYF
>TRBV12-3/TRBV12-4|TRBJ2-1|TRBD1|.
TGTGCCAGCAGTTTAGCCGGGACAGGGAGAGGTCATGAGCAGTTCTTC
CASSLAGTGRGHEQFF
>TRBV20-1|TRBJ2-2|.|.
TGCAGTGCTAGAGCATCCAGGACAGCGATTTTATACGGGGAGCTGTTTTTT
CSARASRTAILYGELFF
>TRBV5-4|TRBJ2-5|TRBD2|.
TGTGCCAGCAGCTTGGGACTAGCGGGAGGCCTTGCGTCCCAGTACTTC
CASSLGLAGGLASQYF
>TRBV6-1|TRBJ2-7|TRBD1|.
TGTGCCAGCAGTCCACCGGGACAGGGGAGTTCCCGACCCAGCTCCTACGAGCAGTACTTC
CASSPPGQGSSRPSSYEQYF
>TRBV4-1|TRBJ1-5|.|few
TGCGCCAGCAGCCAAGTGGTGGGTAGCAATCAGCCCCAGCATTTT
CASSQVVGSNQPQHF
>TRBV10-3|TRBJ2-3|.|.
TGTGCCATCAGGGAGGGCCGGGCAGATACGCAGTATTTT
CAIREGRADTQYF
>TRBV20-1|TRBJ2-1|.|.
TGCAGTGCCCCCCGCGACCGGTCCCTCAATGAGCAGTTCTTC
CSAPRDRSLNEQFF
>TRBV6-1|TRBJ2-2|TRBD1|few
TGTGCCAGCAGCGAACAGGGGGCGGCCACCGGGGAGCTGTTTTTT
CASSEQGAATGELFF
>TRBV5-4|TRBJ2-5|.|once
TGTGCCAGCAGTCTTAACCCTCGGACGTACCAAGAGACCCAGTACTTC
CASSLNPRTYQETQYF
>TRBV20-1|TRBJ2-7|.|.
TGCAGTGCTAGTCCCCAGGAGGGCGAGCAGTACTTC
CSASPQEGEQYF
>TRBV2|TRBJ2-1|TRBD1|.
TGTGCCAGCAAAGGAACAGGGGACTACAATGAGCAGTTCTTC
CASKGTGDYNEQFF
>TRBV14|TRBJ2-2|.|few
TGTGCCAGCAGCCAACCGGGGCCCGGGGAGCTGTTTTTT
CASSQPGPGELFF
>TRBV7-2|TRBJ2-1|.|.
TGTGCCAGCAGCCAAGGGCCGGTCGGGAATGAGCAGTTCTTC
CASSQGPVGNEQFF
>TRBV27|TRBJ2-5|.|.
TGTGCCAGCAGCCCCCCCGGGGGCATGATAGGGACCCAGTACTTC
CASSPPGGMIGTQYF